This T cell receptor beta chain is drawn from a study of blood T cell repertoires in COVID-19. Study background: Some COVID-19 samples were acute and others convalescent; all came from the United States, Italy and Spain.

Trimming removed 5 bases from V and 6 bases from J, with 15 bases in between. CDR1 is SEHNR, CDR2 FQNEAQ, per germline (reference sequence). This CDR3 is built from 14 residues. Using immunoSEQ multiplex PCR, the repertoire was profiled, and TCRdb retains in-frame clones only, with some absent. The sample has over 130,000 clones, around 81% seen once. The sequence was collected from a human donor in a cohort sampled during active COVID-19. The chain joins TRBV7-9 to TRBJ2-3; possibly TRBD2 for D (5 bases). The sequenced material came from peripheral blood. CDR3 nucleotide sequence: TGTGCCAGCAGCCCACTAACCCGCGGGGATACGCAGTATTTT. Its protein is CASSPLTRGDTQYF.